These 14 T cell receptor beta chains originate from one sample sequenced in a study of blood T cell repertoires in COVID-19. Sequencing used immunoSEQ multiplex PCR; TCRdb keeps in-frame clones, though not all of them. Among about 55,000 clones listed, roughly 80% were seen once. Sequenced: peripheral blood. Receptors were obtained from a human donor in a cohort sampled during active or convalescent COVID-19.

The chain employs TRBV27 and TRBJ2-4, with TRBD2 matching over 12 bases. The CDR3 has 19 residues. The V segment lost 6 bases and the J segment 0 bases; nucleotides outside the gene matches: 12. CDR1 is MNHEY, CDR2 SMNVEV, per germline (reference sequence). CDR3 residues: CASRSSLAGGLLAKNIQYF. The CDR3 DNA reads TGTGCCAGCAGATCCTCACTAGCGGGGGGTCTCCTAGCCAAAAACATTCAGTACTTC.

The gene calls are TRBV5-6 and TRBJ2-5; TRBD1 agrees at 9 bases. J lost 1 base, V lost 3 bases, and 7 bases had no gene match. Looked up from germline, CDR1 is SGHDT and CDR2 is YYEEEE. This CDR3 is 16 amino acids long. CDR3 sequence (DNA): TGTGCCAGCAGCTATTATCCGGGACAGGGCCAAGAGACCCAGTACTTC. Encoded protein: CASSYYPGQGQETQYF. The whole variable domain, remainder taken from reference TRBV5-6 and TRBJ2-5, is DAGVTQSPTHLIKTRGQQVTLRCSPKSGHDTVSWYQQALGQGPQFIFQYYEEEERQRGNFPDRFSGHQFPNYSSELNVNALLLGDSALYLCASSYYPGQGQETQYFGPGTRLLVL.

The DNA of the CDR3 is TGTGCCAGCAGCCCTTCGGCGGGGACGCAGTACTTC. Translated, it gives CASSPSAGTQYF. This rearrangement joins TRBV9 to TRBJ2-7, with a possible D match to TRBD2 (6 bases). In germline, CDR1 is SGDLS, CDR2 YYNGEE. Trimming took 4 bases from V and 9 from J, leaving 14 bases between them. This CDR3 is 12 amino acids long.

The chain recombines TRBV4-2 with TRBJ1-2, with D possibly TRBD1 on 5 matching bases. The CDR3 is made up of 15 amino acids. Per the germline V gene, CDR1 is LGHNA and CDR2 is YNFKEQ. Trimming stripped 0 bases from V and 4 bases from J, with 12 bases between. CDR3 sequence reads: CASSQESKGAYGYTF. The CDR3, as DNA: TGTGCCAGCAGCCAAGAATCAAAAGGGGCCTATGGCTACACCTTC.

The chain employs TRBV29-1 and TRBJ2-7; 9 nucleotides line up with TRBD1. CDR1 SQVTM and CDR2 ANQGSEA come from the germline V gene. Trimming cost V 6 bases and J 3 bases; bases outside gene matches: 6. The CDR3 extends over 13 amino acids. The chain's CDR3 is CSVGDRVGYEQYF. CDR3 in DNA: TGCAGCGTGGGGGACAGGGTTGGCTACGAGCAGTACTTC.

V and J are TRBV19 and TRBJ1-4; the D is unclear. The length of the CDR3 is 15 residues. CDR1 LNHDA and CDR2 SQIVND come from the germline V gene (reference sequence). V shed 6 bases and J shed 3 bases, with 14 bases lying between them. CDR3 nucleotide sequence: TGTGCCAGTAGGTCACCGGGAGAGGCTAATGAAAAACTGTTTTTT. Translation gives CASRSPGEANEKLFF.

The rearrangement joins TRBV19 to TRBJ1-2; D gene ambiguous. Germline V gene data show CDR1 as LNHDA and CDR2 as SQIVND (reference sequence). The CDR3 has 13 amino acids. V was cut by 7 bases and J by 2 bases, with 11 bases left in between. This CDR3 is CASKTEANYGYTF. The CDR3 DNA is TGTGCCAGTAAGACGGAAGCGAACTATGGCTACACCTTC.

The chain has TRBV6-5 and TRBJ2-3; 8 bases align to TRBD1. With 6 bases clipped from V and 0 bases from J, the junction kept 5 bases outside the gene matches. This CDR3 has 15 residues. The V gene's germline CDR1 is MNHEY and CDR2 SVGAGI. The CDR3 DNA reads TGTGCCAGCAGCGACAGGGGTGGGAGCACAGATACGCAGTATTTT. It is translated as CASSDRGGSTDTQYF.

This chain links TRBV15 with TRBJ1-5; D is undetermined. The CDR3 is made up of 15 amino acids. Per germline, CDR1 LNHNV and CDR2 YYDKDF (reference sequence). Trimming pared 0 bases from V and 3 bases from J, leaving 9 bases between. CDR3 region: CATSRDAGINQPQHF. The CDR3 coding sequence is TGTGCCACCAGCAGAGACGCAGGAATCAATCAGCCCCAGCATTTT.

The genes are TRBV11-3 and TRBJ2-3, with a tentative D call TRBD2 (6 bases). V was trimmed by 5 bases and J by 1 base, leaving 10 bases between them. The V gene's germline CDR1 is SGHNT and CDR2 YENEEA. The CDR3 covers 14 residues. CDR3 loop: CASSRTTRTDTQYF. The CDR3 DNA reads TGTGCCAGCAGCCGGACTACCCGCACAGATACGCAGTATTTT.

The CDR3 is CAISSPGQRSGNTIYF. CDR3 sequence (DNA): TGTGCCATCAGTTCCCCGGGACAAAGATCTGGAAACACCATATATTTT. The J gene is TRBJ1-3, the V gene TRBV10-3; maybe TRBD1 (6 bases). The CDR3 is 16 amino acids. The germline V gene encodes CDR1 ENHRY and CDR2 SYGVKD. V was shortened by 5 bases and J by 1 base, with 15 bases between the two germline ends.

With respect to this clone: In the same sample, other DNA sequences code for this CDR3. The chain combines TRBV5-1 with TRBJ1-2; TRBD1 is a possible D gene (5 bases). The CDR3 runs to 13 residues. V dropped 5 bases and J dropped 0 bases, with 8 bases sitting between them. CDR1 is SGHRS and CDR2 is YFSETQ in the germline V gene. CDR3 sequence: CASSLGANYGYTF. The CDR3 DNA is TGCGCCAGCAGTCTAGGGGCTAACTATGGCTACACCTTC. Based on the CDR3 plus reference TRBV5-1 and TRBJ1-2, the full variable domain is KAGVTQTPRYLIKTRGQQVTLSCSPISGHRSVSWYQQTPGQGLQFLFEYFSETQRNKGNFPGRFSGRQFSNSRSEMNVSTLELGDSALYLCASSLGANYGYTFGSGTRLTVV.

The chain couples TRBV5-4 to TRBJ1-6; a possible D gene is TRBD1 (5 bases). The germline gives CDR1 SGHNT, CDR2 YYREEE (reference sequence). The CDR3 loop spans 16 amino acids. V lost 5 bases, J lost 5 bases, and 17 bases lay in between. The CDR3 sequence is CASSYKSGTDNSPLHF. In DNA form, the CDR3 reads TGTGCCAGCAGTTACAAATCCGGGACTGATAATTCACCCCTCCACTTT.

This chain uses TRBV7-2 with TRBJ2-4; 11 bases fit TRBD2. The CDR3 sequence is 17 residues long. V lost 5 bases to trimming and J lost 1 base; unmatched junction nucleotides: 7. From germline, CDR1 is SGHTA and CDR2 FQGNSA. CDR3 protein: CASSLQGLAAAKNIQYF. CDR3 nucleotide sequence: TGTGCCAGCAGCCTCCAGGGACTAGCGGCGGCCAAAAACATTCAGTACTTC. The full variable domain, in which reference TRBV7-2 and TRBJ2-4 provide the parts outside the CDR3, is GAGVSQSPSNKVTEKGKDVELRCDPISGHTALYWYRQSLGQGLEFLIYFQGNSAPDKSGLPSDRFSAERTGGSVSTLTIQRTQQEDSAVYLCASSLQGLAAAKNIQYFGAGTRLSVL.